This T cell receptor (beta chain) was sequenced during a study of shared clonotypes between healthy human individuals. Study-wide background: Three CD4 naive, three CD4 memory, two CD8 naive and one CD8 memory plate were used per donor.

To note about this clone: Its cognate antigen is unknown.

The study's findings and limits: Sharing of clonotypes among donors was expected to vary with sequencing depth.

Source study methods: From ImmunoSEQ came sequences covering only the junction and carrying no quality scores, so filtering differed. Generated by immunoSEQ multiplex PCR, the TCRdb table keeps only in-frame clones and is missing some. V, J and clone size derive from that table, while D and trimming were established from the DNA sequence. The sample has 2,100,000 or so clones, approximately 94% seen once. Germline CDR1 reads MRHNA; CDR2 reads SNTAGT. J gave up 4 bases and V 0 bases, and 16 bases lay outside the gene matches. The CDR3 consists of 19 residues. The TCR originated in a man younger than 30 in good health. The chain recombines TRBV6-4 with TRBJ2-5; TRBD1 matches at 8 bases. Sequencing used naive CD4+ T cells sorted from blood. Described subset: CD45RA+ positively selected. The DNA of the CDR3 is TGTGCCAGCAGTGACTCCCACGACAGGGGCCTTCCTCGGGGAGAGACCCAGTACTTC. Protein product: CASSDSHDRGLPRGETQYF.